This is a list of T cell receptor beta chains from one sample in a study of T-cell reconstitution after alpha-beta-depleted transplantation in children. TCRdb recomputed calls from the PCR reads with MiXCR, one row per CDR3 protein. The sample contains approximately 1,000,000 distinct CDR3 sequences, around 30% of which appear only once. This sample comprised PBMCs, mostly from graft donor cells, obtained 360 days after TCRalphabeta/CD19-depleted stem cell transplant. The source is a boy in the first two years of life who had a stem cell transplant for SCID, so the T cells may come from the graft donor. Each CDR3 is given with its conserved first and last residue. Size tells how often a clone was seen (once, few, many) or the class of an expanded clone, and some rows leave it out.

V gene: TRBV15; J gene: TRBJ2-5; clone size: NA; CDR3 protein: CATSRAKSETQYF
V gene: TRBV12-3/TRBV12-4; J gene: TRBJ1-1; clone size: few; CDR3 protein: CASSLQRPNTEAFF
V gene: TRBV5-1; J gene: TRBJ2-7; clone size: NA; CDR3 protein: CASSGRGVSEQYF
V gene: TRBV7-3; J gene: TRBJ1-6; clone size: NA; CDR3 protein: CASSLTGLNSPLHF
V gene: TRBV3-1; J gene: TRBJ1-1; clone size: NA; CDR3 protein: CASSQQQVRNTEAFF
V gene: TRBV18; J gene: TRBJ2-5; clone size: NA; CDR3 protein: CASSRLTGTGSRQETQYF
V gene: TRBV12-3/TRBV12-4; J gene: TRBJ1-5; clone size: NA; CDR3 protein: CASSLWADQPQHF
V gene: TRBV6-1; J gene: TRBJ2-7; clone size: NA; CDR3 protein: CASSPRAGGPSSYEQYF
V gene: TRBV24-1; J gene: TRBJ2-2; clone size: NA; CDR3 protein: CATSAGANTGELFF
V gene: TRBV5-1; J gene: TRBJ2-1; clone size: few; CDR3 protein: CASSTGQAADEQFF